This passage covers 26 T cell receptor beta chains from one sample sequenced in a study of T cell repertoires in cytomegalovirus infection. Using its own MiXCR run on the reads, TCRdb lists one record per CDR3 protein. This repertoire shows around 490,000 distinct CDR3 sequences, around 27% found once; its top ten account for roughly 13%. Sequenced material: PBMCs. The receptors here all came from a human donor in good health (CMV status not recorded). Some clones in this sample may be carry-over from other donors' samples.

J is TRBJ1-2 and V is TRBV29-1; D is ambiguous. Trimming removed 7 bases from V and 6 bases from J, with 21 bases in between. The CDR3 is 14 amino acids. Germline V lookup: CDR1 SQVTM, CDR2 ANQGSEA. The DNA for the CDR3 is TGCAGCGCCGCGGGATTTGGGTGGGTCGATGGCTACACCTTC. Its translation is CSAAGFGWVDGYTF.

In this sample, this clonotype turned up many times. This chain joins TRBV6-5 and TRBJ2-1; D is uncertain. The germline CDR1 and CDR2 sequences are MNHEY and SVGAGI. Trimming left V 0 bases short and J 1 base short, with 4 bases between. The CDR3 has 14 residues. The CDR3 protein is CASSYSESYNEQFF. For the CDR3, the DNA is TGTGCCAGCAGTTACTCGGAATCCTACAATGAGCAGTTCTTC.

This chain uses TRBV11-2 with TRBJ2-7; D may be TRBD2 (5 bases). The CDR3 runs 15 residues. V gave up 5 bases and J gave up 2 bases, with 16 bases separating them. The V gene's germline CDR1 is SGHAT and CDR2 FQNNGV. The CDR3 DNA follows: TGTGCCAGCAGCAGTGACTACCTCATCACCTACGAGCAGTACTTC. Its translation: CASSSDYLITYEQYF.

The rearrangement links TRBV19 to TRBJ1-2; D may be TRBD1 (6 bases). The CDR3 runs 13 residues. CDR1 is LNHDA and CDR2 is SQIVND in the germline V gene (reference sequence). V lost 4 bases, J lost 7 bases, and 13 bases lay in between. DNA of the CDR3: TGTGCCAGTAGTAAAAGACAGGTATCTGGCTACACCTTC. This encodes CASSKRQVSGYTF.

The chain recombines TRBV28 with TRBJ2-5, with TRBD1 identical over 9 bases. The CDR3 is 15 amino acids. V lost 6 bases to trimming and J lost 7 bases; unmatched junction nucleotides: 12. Germline CDR1 and CDR2: MDHEN and SYDVKM. The CDR3 DNA reads TGTGCCAGCAGGGGGACAGGGTGGAGTGTAGGGACCCAGTACTTC. It encodes CASRGTGWSVGTQYF.

V and J are TRBV11-2 and TRBJ1-2, with 8 bases aligning to TRBD1. This CDR3 has 13 residues. Germline values: CDR1 SGHAT, CDR2 FQNNGV. V was clipped by 5 bases and J by 8 bases; unmatched bases: 7. The CDR3 loop reads CASSLGQGVGYTF. The CDR3 DNA is TGTGCCAGCAGCCTAGGACAGGGAGTGGGCTACACCTTC. Using reference TRBV11-2 and TRBJ1-2 for the parts outside the CDR3, the full variable domain is EAGVAQSPRYKIIEKRQSVAFWCNPISGHATLYWYQQILGQGPKLLIQFQNNGVVDDSQLPKDRFSAERLKGVDSTLKIQPAKLEDSAVYLCASSLGQGVGYTFGSGTRLTVV.

This clonotype came up many times. The genes are TRBV7-8 and TRBJ1-4; the match to TRBD1 covers 9 bases. V shed 6 bases, J shed 5 bases, and the junction held 4 bases outside the gene matches. This CDR3 region has 14 residues. Germline assignment: CDR1 SGHVS and CDR2 FQNEAQ. In nucleotides, the CDR3 is TGTGCCAGCAGACCCGGACAGGGGAATGAAAAACTGTTTTTT. It yields the protein CASRPGQGNEKLFF.

This sequence joins TRBV20-1 and TRBJ2-1; D call uncertain. Germline V gives CDR1 DFQATT, CDR2 SNEGSKA (reference sequence). The V end was cut by 0 bases, the J end by 3 bases, with 15 bases between. This CDR3 is built from 16 residues. The CDR3 loop reads CSARDARHNSYNEQFF. The CDR3 bases are TGCAGTGCTAGAGATGCACGCCACAATAGCTACAATGAGCAGTTCTTC.

Many counts were recorded for this clonotype. The V call is TRBV7-3, the J call TRBJ2-1; a possible D gene is TRBD1 (6 bases). Germline CDR1 SGHTA, CDR2 FQGTGA. The CDR3 contains 13 residues. Trimming took off 5 bases at V and 4 bases at J, with 9 bases between the two ends. The chain's CDR3 is CASSGGRYNEQFF. In nucleotides, the CDR3 is TGTGCCAGCAGCGGGGGCAGGTACAATGAGCAGTTCTTC.

This chain connects TRBV18 to TRBJ2-7; D might be TRBD2 (6 bases). In germline, CDR1 is KGHSH, CDR2 LQKENI. The V end lost 2 bases, the J end lost 2 bases, and 25 bases lay between the germline ends. The CDR3 totals 19 residues. CDR3 sequence (DNA): TGTGCCAGCTCACCAGGGCGGGACGCACGACAACCTAGGCCCTACGAGCAGTACTTC. The encoded protein is CASSPGRDARQPRPYEQYF.

This chain uses TRBV19 with TRBJ2-2; 8 positions match TRBD1. Germline assignment: CDR1 LNHDA and CDR2 SQIVND (reference sequence). CDR3 length: 16 residues. The V and J ends lost 7 bases and 4 bases, in that order; junction bases with no gene match: 11. The CDR3 sequence: CASTRGQGASTGELFF. The DNA of the CDR3 is TGTGCCAGTACCAGAGGCCAGGGGGCGAGCACCGGGGAGCTGTTTTTT.

The gene calls are TRBV6-1 and TRBJ1-5; no clear D. V lost 8 bases and J 2 bases, leaving 7 bases between the germline ends. CDR3 size: 12 residues. From germline, CDR1 is MNHNS and CDR2 SASEGT. CDR3 region: CASGLGNQPQHF. For the CDR3, the DNA is TGTGCCAGCGGCCTAGGCAATCAGCCCCAGCATTTT.

The sample holds many counts of this clonotype. V and J are TRBV27 and TRBJ1-6, with D uncertain. The CDR3 covers 15 residues. V was pared by 0 bases and J by 7 bases, with 10 bases between. Germline values: CDR1 MNHEY, CDR2 SMNVEV (reference sequence). The CDR3 loop reads CASSLSPSPNSPLHF. The CDR3 DNA follows: TGTGCCAGCAGTTTATCTCCGAGCCCAAATTCACCCCTCCACTTT.

This clonotype turned up a few times. The V and J genes are TRBV5-1 and TRBJ2-1; D ambiguous. Deletions cut 0 bases from V and 7 bases from J, with 17 bases between. Germline loops: CDR1 SGHRS, CDR2 YFSETQ. The CDR3 covers 16 residues. The CDR3 loop is CASSLGTPSASNEQFF. The DNA of the CDR3 is TGCGCCAGCAGCTTGGGCACTCCCTCGGCATCAAATGAGCAGTTCTTC.

The table lists this clonotype with many counts. The CDR3 sequence: CASSLVWGANTEAFF. Written as DNA, the CDR3 is TGTGCCAGCAGCTTAGTTTGGGGAGCGAACACTGAAGCTTTCTTT. The chain couples TRBV7-2 to TRBJ1-1; no clear D. Trimming removed 1 base at V and 1 base at J, with 10 bases between. Looked up from germline, CDR1 is SGHTA and CDR2 is FQGNSA. The CDR3 runs to 15 residues. Full variable domain (outside the CDR3, taken from reference TRBV7-2 and TRBJ1-1): GAGVSQSPSNKVTEKGKDVELRCDPISGHTALYWYRQSLGQGLEFLIYFQGNSAPDKSGLPSDRFSAERTGGSVSTLTIQRTQQEDSAVYLCASSLVWGANTEAFFGQGTRLTVV.

The CDR3 reads CASSFGTSGYEQYV. The DNA of the CDR3 is TGCGCCAGCAGCTTCGGGACTAGCGGGTACGAGCAGTACGTC. The chain employs TRBV5-1 and TRBJ2-7, with TRBD2 matching 12 bases. Germline V gene data show CDR1 as SGHRS and CDR2 as YFSETQ. The CDR3 is made up of 14 amino acids. The ends lost 2 bases at V and 4 bases at J; junction bases unmatched: 1.

The rearrangement links TRBV27 to TRBJ2-3; no clear D gene. Germline lookup yields CDR1 MNHEY and CDR2 SMNVEV (reference sequence). V lost 5 bases and J 7 bases, leaving 13 bases between the germline ends. There are 13 residues in the CDR3. The CDR3 is CASSSGSRNTQYF. The CDR3 DNA reads as TGTGCCAGCAGTAGTGGCAGCAGAAATACGCAGTATTTT.

As for this clonotype: Possible read error: a much larger clone is one base away. The chain combines TRBV25-1 with TRBJ2-1; 7 positions match TRBD1. The CDR3 covers 15 residues. CDR1 and CDR2 (germline): MGHDK, SYGVNS. DNA for the CDR3: TGTACCAGCAGAAGACAGGGAGAACGGAACAATGAGCAGTTCTTC. Translating gives CTSRRQGERNNEQFF.

This clonotype was picked up many times. The J gene is TRBJ1-1, the V gene TRBV7-3; D remains unclear. This CDR3 has 15 amino acids. V shed 1 base and J shed 1 base, with 10 bases lying between them. Germline lookup yields CDR1 SGHTA and CDR2 FQGTGA. CDR3 amino acids: CASSLMISANTEAFF. The CDR3 coding sequence is TGTGCCAGCAGCTTAATGATATCCGCGAACACTGAAGCTTTCTTT.

This clonotype was observed a few times. The V and J genes are TRBV7-9 and TRBJ2-3; D gene unclear. V dropped 0 bases and J dropped 10 bases, with 5 bases sitting between them. Germline loops: CDR1 SEHNR, CDR2 FQNEAQ (reference sequence). There are 11 residues in the CDR3. The CDR3 sequence: CASSLAAAQYF. The CDR3 bases are TGTGCCAGCAGCTTAGCGGCTGCGCAGTATTTT.

This clonotype came up many times. The chain carries TRBV7-2 and TRBJ2-5; D remains ambiguous. Germline V gene data show CDR1 as SGHTA and CDR2 as FQGNSA. The CDR3 extends over 13 amino acids. The V and J ends lost 2 bases and 14 bases respectively, with 18 bases between them. CDR3 protein: CASSLNLKKGPYF. The CDR3 region has the DNA TGTGCCAGCAGCTTAAACCTCAAAAAAGGACCCTACTTC.

The rearrangement joins TRBV7-9 to TRBJ2-3; 9 positions agree with TRBD2. V dropped 5 bases and J dropped 0; count of bases not matched to a gene: 9. The length of the CDR3 is 17 residues. CDR1 and CDR2 (germline): SEHNR, FQNEAQ (reference sequence). CDR3 sequence (DNA): TGTGCCAGCAGCAAACCCGGGACTAGCAAGAGCACAGATACGCAGTATTTT. It specifies CASSKPGTSKSTDTQYF. Complete variable domain (other parts from reference TRBV7-9 and TRBJ2-3): DTGVSQNPRHKITKRGQNVTFRCDPISEHNRLYWYRQTLGQGPEFLTYFQNEAQLEKSRLLSDRFSAERPKGSFSTLEIQRTEQGDSAMYLCASSKPGTSKSTDTQYFGPGTRLTVL.

In this sample, this clonotype turned up many times. The chain joins TRBV7-2 to TRBJ1-1; D is possibly TRBD1 (5 bases). The germline V and J ends were trimmed by 5 bases and 0 bases, with 13 bases remaining between them. Germline lookup yields CDR1 SGHTA and CDR2 FQGNSA. The CDR3 has 15 amino acids. Here the CDR3 DNA reads TGTGCCAGCAGCCCAGACAGAAACATGAACACTGAAGCTTTCTTT. It yields the protein CASSPDRNMNTEAFF. Full variable domain (missing parts from reference TRBV7-2 and TRBJ1-1): GAGVSQSPSNKVTEKGKDVELRCDPISGHTALYWYRQSLGQGLEFLIYFQGNSAPDKSGLPSDRFSAERTGGSVSTLTIQRTQQEDSAVYLCASSPDRNMNTEAFFGQGTRLTVV.

This clonotype turned up a few times. DNA for the CDR3: TGTGCCAGCAGTCCTCGGACAGGGGGCTGGAATGGCTACACCTTC. This sequence encodes CASSPRTGGWNGYTF. The chain joins TRBV7-9 to TRBJ1-2; 11 positions agree with TRBD1. The CDR3 is 15 residues long. The trim removed 6 bases at V and 6 bases at J, leaving 9 bases unmatched. Germline loops: CDR1 SEHNR, CDR2 FQNEAQ (reference sequence).

The gene calls are TRBV7-6 and TRBJ2-1; TRBD2 aligns across 8 bases. The ends lost 5 bases at V and 2 bases at J; junction bases unmatched: 5. The CDR3 extends over 15 amino acids. Per the germline V gene, CDR1 is SGHVS and CDR2 is FNYEAQ. The DNA of the CDR3 is TGTGCCAGCAGCCCTCTAGCGGGTCCCTACAATGAGCAGTTCTTC. It codes for CASSPLAGPYNEQFF. Combining the CDR3 with reference TRBV7-6 and TRBJ2-1 gives the whole variable domain GAGVSQSPRYKVTKRGQDVALRCDPISGHVSLYWYRQALGQGPEFLTYFNYEAQQDKSGLPNDRFSAERPEGSISTLTIQRTEQRDSAMYRCASSPLAGPYNEQFFGPGTRLTVL.

This clonotype was observed at least ten times. The genes are TRBV11-3 and TRBJ2-1; 9 nucleotides match TRBD2. This CDR3 is built from 14 residues. J gave up 1 base and V 6 bases, and 1 base lay outside the gene matches. From germline, CDR1 is SGHNT and CDR2 YENEEA. CDR3 coding DNA: TGTGCCAGCAGTAGCGGGAGTTCCTACAATGAGCAGTTCTTC. Encoded protein: CASSSGSSYNEQFF.